This T cell receptor (beta chain) was recorded in a study of control samples from healthy donors and cancer patients. The CDR3 has 14 residues. V was trimmed by 3 bases and J by 2 bases, leaving 9 bases between them. The germline V gene has CDR1 SGDLS and CDR2 YYNGEE. Sequencing used immunoSEQ multiplex PCR; TCRdb keeps in-frame clones, though not all of them. The sample lists tens of thousands of clones, roughly 90% occurring once. The TCR sequence derives from a man aged 45-65 years in good health. The chain joins TRBV9 to TRBJ1-5; D gene unclear. The specimen sequenced was blood. CDR3 DNA: TGTGCCAGCAGCGCACTTTTCGGCAATCAGCCCCAGCATTTT. Translating gives CASSALFGNQPQHF.